This passage covers 26 T cell receptor beta chains from one sample sequenced in a study of T cells after yellow fever vaccination. Each CDR3 protein is one row after TCRdb ran MiXCR on the 5' RACE reads. Of around 250,000 distinct CDR3 sequences listed, less than 9% are singletons. The sample was CD4+ T cells sorted from PBMCs, taken 15 days after the yellow fever booster vaccination. These receptors came from a man aged 25-40 years who received the YFV17D yellow fever vaccine.

This clonotype has only a few counts. This rearrangement joins TRBV7-2 to TRBJ2-1; 8 bases agree with TRBD2. The germline gives CDR1 SGHTA, CDR2 FQGNSA. Losses at the gene ends were 6 bases for V and 4 bases for J; bases not matched to a gene: 8. The CDR3 totals 15 residues. CDR3 coding DNA: TGTGCCAGCAGTTCCGCTAGCGGGTTTTACAATGAGCAGTTCTTC. Amino acids: CASSSASGFYNEQFF.

In its sample, this clonotype was seen many times. The chain has TRBV7-2 and TRBJ2-5; TRBD2 might be the D (6 bases). Trimming cost V 2 bases and J 4 bases, with 8 bases left between them. This CDR3 region has 13 residues. Per germline, CDR1 SGHTA and CDR2 FQGNSA. CDR3 in amino acids: CASSLIGGETQYF. The CDR3 region has the DNA TGTGCCAGCAGCTTAATCGGGGGAGAGACCCAGTACTTC.

The chain joins TRBV7-2 to TRBJ2-5; 7 nucleotides match TRBD1. V was clipped by 6 bases and J by 6 bases; unmatched bases: 7. The CDR3 consists of 13 residues. The germline V gene has CDR1 SGHTA and CDR2 FQGNSA. The CDR3 protein is CASSTGVGKTQYF. The CDR3 nucleotides read TGTGCCAGCAGTACAGGGGTGGGAAAGACCCAGTACTTC. Full variable domain (rest looked up from reference TRBV7-2 and TRBJ2-5): GAGVSQSPSNKVTEKGKDVELRCDPISGHTALYWYRQSLGQGLEFLIYFQGNSAPDKSGLPSDRFSAERTGGSVSTLTIQRTQQEDSAVYLCASSTGVGKTQYFGPGTRLLVL.

This clonotype has just a few counts. V usage is TRBV6-5 and J usage is TRBJ2-7; TRBD2 might be the D (5 bases). This CDR3 has 13 residues. Trimming shortened V by 4 bases and J by 7 bases, and 14 bases separated the two germline ends. The V gene's germline CDR1 is MNHEY and CDR2 SVGAGI. CDR3 sequence reads: CASSSRARGEQYF. The CDR3 DNA reads as TGTGCCAGCAGTTCCCGGGCCCGGGGTGAGCAGTACTTC.

The rearrangement joins TRBV24-1 to TRBJ1-2; D is possibly TRBD1 (5 bases). Between the trimmed V and J ends, which lost 3 bases and 3 bases, there was a span of 10 bases. CDR1 is KGHDR and CDR2 is SFDVKD in the germline V gene. The CDR3 has 14 residues. CDR3 nucleotide sequence: TGTGCCACCAGTGATCGGGACCGCGACTATGGCTACACCTTC. Its translation: CATSDRDRDYGYTF.

CDR3 region: CASSLVGQEGAEAFF. As DNA, the CDR3 is TGTGCCAGCAGCTTGGTGGGACAGGAGGGGGCTGAAGCTTTCTTT. This chain joins TRBV5-4 and TRBJ1-1; 8 bases map to TRBD1. The CDR3 spans 15 residues. With V trimmed by 0 bases and J by 6 bases, 7 bases remained unmatched. The germline V gene has CDR1 SGHNT and CDR2 YYREEE (reference sequence).

This clonotype was counted a few times. The chain couples TRBV7-9 to TRBJ2-1; no reliable D call. V was clipped by 5 bases and J by 3 bases, with 11 bases between them. Germline V gives CDR1 SEHNR, CDR2 FQNEAQ (reference sequence). The CDR3 sequence is 14 residues long. CDR3 sequence: CASSPSTSYNEQFF. The CDR3 bases are TGTGCCAGCAGCCCCTCGACAAGCTACAATGAGCAGTTCTTC. The variable domain in full, with the rest retrieved from reference TRBV7-9 and TRBJ2-1, is DTGVSQNPRHKITKRGQNVTFRCDPISEHNRLYWYRQTLGQGPEFLTYFQNEAQLEKSRLLSDRFSAERPKGSFSTLEIQRTEQGDSAMYLCASSPSTSYNEQFFGPGTRLTVL.

This clonotype was observed a few times. The rearrangement joins TRBV11-3 to TRBJ2-7; TRBD1 might be the D (6 bases). The germline gives CDR1 SGHNT, CDR2 YENEEA. The CDR3 spans 16 residues. V dropped 2 bases and J dropped 3 bases, with 17 bases sitting between them. CDR3 sequence reads: CASSLSGQQGFYEQYF. As DNA, the CDR3 is TGTGCCAGCAGCTTATCGGGGCAACAGGGTTTCTACGAGCAGTACTTC.

This clonotype was counted only a few times. The rearrangement joins TRBV20-1 to TRBJ2-3; a possible D gene is TRBD2 (5 bases). There are 16 residues in the CDR3. V gave up 8 bases and J gave up 0 bases, with 21 bases separating them. CDR1 is DFQATT, CDR2 SNEGSKA, per germline (reference sequence). This CDR3 is CSHASPRLTSTDTQYF. The CDR3 DNA reads as TGCAGTCATGCTAGCCCCCGGCTTACTAGCACAGATACGCAGTATTTT.

This clonotype was counted many times. The germline gene is not matched at one end of the junction; a read error may be the cause. V is TRBV5-1 and J is TRBJ2-2; tentatively, D is TRBD2 (5 bases). Germline V gene lookup returns CDR1 SGHRS and CDR2 YFSETQ. CDR3 length: 14 amino acids. This CDR3 is CASSLARNTGELFF. The CDR3 nucleotides read TGTGCCAGCAGTTTAGCGCGGAACACCGGGGAGCTGTTTTTT.

V gene TRBV20-1 combines with J gene TRBJ2-7, with a tentative D call TRBD1 (5 bases). V lost 4 bases and J 2 bases, leaving 12 bases between the germline ends. Germline V lookup: CDR1 DFQATT, CDR2 SNEGSKA (reference sequence). This CDR3 spans 13 amino acids. Here the CDR3 DNA reads TGCAGTGCTATCGACAGAACTACCTACGAGCAGTACTTC. Translated, it gives CSAIDRTTYEQYF.

This rearrangement joins TRBV5-1 to TRBJ2-4; tentatively, D is TRBD1 or TRBD2 (5 bases each). The germline V gene has CDR1 SGHRS and CDR2 YFSETQ. CDR3 length: 16 amino acids. The V end was cut by 4 bases, the J end by 0 bases, with 14 bases between. The CDR3 DNA reads TGCGCCAGCAGCAAAGGGACGACTCTAGCCAAAAACATTCAGTACTTC. Translating it yields CASSKGTTLAKNIQYF. The full variable domain, completed using reference TRBV5-1 and TRBJ2-4, is KAGVTQTPRYLIKTRGQQVTLSCSPISGHRSVSWYQQTPGQGLQFLFEYFSETQRNKGNFPGRFSGRQFSNSRSEMNVSTLELGDSALYLCASSKGTTLAKNIQYFGAGTRLSVL.

This clonotype was counted between two and nine times. The chain recombines TRBV5-1 with TRBJ1-2; TRBD1 agrees at 7 bases. With 3 bases clipped from V and 0 bases from J, the junction kept 5 bases outside the gene matches. The CDR3 has 15 residues. The germline CDR1 and CDR2 sequences are SGHRS and YFSETQ. The CDR3 region is CASSSRQGANYGYTF. The CDR3 DNA reads as TGCGCCAGCAGCTCTAGACAGGGAGCTAACTATGGCTACACCTTC.

The chain uses TRBV6-2 or TRBV6-3 and TRBJ2-3, with no clear D. The CDR3 consists of 13 residues. Per germline, CDR1 MNHEY and CDR2 SVGEGT. Trimming removed 7 bases from V and 6 bases from J, with 14 bases in between. The CDR3 sequence: CASTTAGRDTQYF. CDR3 bases: TGTGCCAGCACCACGGCCGGCCGGGATACGCAGTATTTT.

The V call is TRBV19, the J call TRBJ1-2; 7 nucleotides match TRBD1. V lost 6 bases, J lost 4 bases, and 2 bases stayed unmatched. The germline CDR1 and CDR2 sequences are LNHDA and SQIVND (reference sequence). The length of the CDR3 is 12 residues. The CDR3 loop reads CASSRGAYGYTF. The CDR3 DNA is TGTGCCAGTAGCAGGGGGGCCTATGGCTACACCTTC.

The genes are TRBV20-1 and TRBJ2-1; D possibly matches TRBD1 or TRBD2 (5 bases each). CDR1 and CDR2 (germline): DFQATT, SNEGSKA (reference sequence). Trimming removed 0 bases at V and 6 bases at J, with 24 bases between. The CDR3 is 18 residues long. CDR3 region: CSARDFMLGRGTRNEQFF. DNA for the CDR3: TGCAGTGCTAGAGATTTTATGTTAGGCAGAGGGACCCGCAATGAGCAGTTCTTC.

In its sample, this clonotype was seen a few times. The chain carries TRBV30 and TRBJ1-6; unclear D gene. Germline-derived CDR1 and CDR2 are GTSNPN and SVGIG (reference sequence). The CDR3 covers 14 residues. Deletions cut 0 bases from V and 7 bases from J, with 10 bases between. CDR3 sequence reads: CAWSVSVTNSPLHF. Written as DNA, the CDR3 is TGTGCCTGGAGTGTATCGGTGACCAATTCACCCCTCCACTTT. Full variable domain (outside the CDR3, taken from reference TRBV30 and TRBJ1-6): SQTIHQWPATLVQPVGSPLSLECTVEGTSNPNLYWYRQAAGRGLQLLFYSVGIGQISSEVPQNLSASRPQDRQFILSSKKLLLSDSGFYLCAWSVSVTNSPLHFGNGTRLTVT.

The sample holds many counts of this clonotype. The CDR3 protein is CASSFGTGAYNEQFF. The CDR3 bases are TGTGCCAGCAGTTTTGGGACAGGGGCATACAATGAGCAGTTCTTC. V gene TRBV12-3 or TRBV12-4 combines with J gene TRBJ2-1, with TRBD1 identical over 10 bases. V shed 3 bases and J 4 bases; nucleotides not matched to a gene: 3. This CDR3 comprises 15 residues.

This clonotype was counted only a few times. This chain connects TRBV6-1 to TRBJ1-1, with 8 bases lining up with TRBD1. The CDR3 sequence is 13 residues long. CDR1 and CDR2 from the germline V gene are MNHNS and SASEGT. With 11 bases clipped from V and 0 bases from J, the junction kept 5 bases outside the gene matches. The CDR3: CAGRDRMNTEAFF. The CDR3 DNA reads as TGTGCCGGAAGGGACAGGATGAACACTGAAGCTTTCTTT.

This chain joins TRBV15 and TRBJ2-7, with a possible D match to TRBD2 (7 bases). CDR1 is LNHNV and CDR2 is YYDKDF in the germline V gene (reference sequence). This CDR3 has 15 amino acids. Deletions cut 5 bases from V and 2 bases from J, with 16 bases between. The DNA of the CDR3 is TGTGCCACCAGCCGGGGGAGGGGGAGGACCTACGAGCAGTACTTC. It translates to CATSRGRGRTYEQYF.

This clonotype was counted ten times or more. The chain couples TRBV28 to TRBJ2-1, with a tentative D call TRBD2 (7 bases). The CDR3 runs 17 residues. Trimming left V 6 bases short and J 0 bases short, with 18 bases between. Germline V lookup: CDR1 MDHEN, CDR2 SYDVKM. CDR3 amino acids: CASSHKGGRSSYNEQFF. CDR3 in DNA: TGTGCCAGCAGCCACAAGGGGGGGCGCAGCTCCTACAATGAGCAGTTCTTC.

CDR3 DNA: TGTGCCAGCAGCGACCCAGGCGTCAGGGGGGCCAACGTCCTGACTTTC. Its protein product is CASSDPGVRGANVLTF. The gene calls are TRBV6-1 and TRBJ2-6; the D is unclear. Trimming shortened V by 6 bases and J by 4 bases, and 16 bases separated the two germline ends. The CDR3 consists of 16 residues. Per the germline V gene, CDR1 is MNHNS and CDR2 is SASEGT.

V gene TRBV5-4 combines with J gene TRBJ2-7; 7 positions match TRBD1. CDR1 and CDR2 from the germline V gene are SGHNT and YYREEE (reference sequence). The CDR3 loop spans 14 amino acids. The trim removed 1 base at V and 3 bases at J, leaving 4 bases unmatched. Here the CDR3 reads CASSLNQGDYEQYF. The CDR3 DNA is TGTGCCAGCAGCTTGAATCAGGGGGACTACGAGCAGTACTTC.

This clonotype appeared a few times. The chain has TRBV5-4 and TRBJ2-1; D may be TRBD1 (5 bases). The CDR3 has 15 amino acids. Germline CDR1 SGHNT, CDR2 YYREEE (reference sequence). Trimming stripped 5 bases from V and 0 bases from J, with 12 bases between. DNA of the CDR3: TGTGCCAGCAGTTCCGGACAATACTCCTACAATGAGCAGTTCTTC. As protein: CASSSGQYSYNEQFF.

V usage is TRBV12-3 or TRBV12-4 and J usage is TRBJ2-7, with 8 positions matching TRBD2. V lost 5 bases to trimming and J lost 1 base; unmatched junction nucleotides: 7. The CDR3 covers 15 residues. The CDR3 protein is CASSPSGSVSYEQYF. Here the CDR3 DNA reads TGTGCCAGCAGTCCGAGCGGGAGCGTGTCCTACGAGCAGTACTTC.

There are a few counts of this clonotype. This chain uses TRBV4-3 with TRBJ2-3; the D is unclear. Germline CDR1 reads LGHNA; CDR2 reads YSLEER. Trimming shortened V by 4 bases and J by 3 bases, and 8 bases separated the two germline ends. CDR3 length: 13 residues. CDR3 nucleotide sequence: TGCGCCAGCAGCCGGCGAGCAACAGATACGCAGTATTTT. Residues: CASSRRATDTQYF.